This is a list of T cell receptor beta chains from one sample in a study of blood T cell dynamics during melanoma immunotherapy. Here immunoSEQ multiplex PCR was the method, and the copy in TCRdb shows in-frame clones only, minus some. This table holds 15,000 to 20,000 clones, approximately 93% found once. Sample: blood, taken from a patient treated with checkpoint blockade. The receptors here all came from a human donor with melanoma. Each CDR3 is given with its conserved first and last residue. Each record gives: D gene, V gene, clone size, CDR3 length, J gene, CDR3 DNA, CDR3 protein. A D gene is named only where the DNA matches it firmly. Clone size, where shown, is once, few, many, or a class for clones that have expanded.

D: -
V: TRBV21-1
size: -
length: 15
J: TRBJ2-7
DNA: TGTGCCAGCAGCTCCCGTCAGACACCGTCCTACGAGCAGTACTTC
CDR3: CASSSRQTPSYEQYF

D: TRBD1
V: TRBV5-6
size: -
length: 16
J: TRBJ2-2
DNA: TGTGCCAGCAGCTACGAACAGGGGGCGCACACCGGGGAGCTGTTTTTT
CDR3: CASSYEQGAHTGELFF

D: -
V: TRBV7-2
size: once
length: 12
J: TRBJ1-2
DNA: TGTGCCAGCAGCTCGCGACAGGCTGGCTACACCTTC
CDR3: CASSSRQAGYTF

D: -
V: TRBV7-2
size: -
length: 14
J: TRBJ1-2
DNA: TGTGCCAGCAGCTTGGGGAACACCAACTATGGCTACACCTTC
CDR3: CASSLGNTNYGYTF

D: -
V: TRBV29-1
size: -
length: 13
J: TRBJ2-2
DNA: TGCAGCGTTGAAACTAGAAGTGCCGGGGAGCTGTTTTTT
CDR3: CSVETRSAGELFF

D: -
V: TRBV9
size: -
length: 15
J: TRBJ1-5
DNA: TGTGCCAGCAGCTTACGAGACGGCTACAATCAGCCCCAGCATTTT
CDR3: CASSLRDGYNQPQHF

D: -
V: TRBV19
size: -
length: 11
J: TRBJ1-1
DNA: TGTGCCAGTAGCATCGACAGAGAAGCTTTCTTT
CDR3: CASSIDREAFF

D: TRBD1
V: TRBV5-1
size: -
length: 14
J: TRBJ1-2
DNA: TGCGCCAGCAGCATACTGGGACAGGGGGCTGGCTACACCTTC
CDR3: CASSILGQGAGYTF

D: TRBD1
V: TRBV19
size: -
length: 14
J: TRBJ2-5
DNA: TGTGCCAGTAGTATCTCGACAGGGGAAGAGACCCAGTACTTC
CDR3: CASSISTGEETQYF

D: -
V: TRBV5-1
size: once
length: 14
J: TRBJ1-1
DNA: TGCGCCAGCAGCGCGGGTCCGTGGGGCACTGAAGCTTTCTTT
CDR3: CASSAGPWGTEAFF

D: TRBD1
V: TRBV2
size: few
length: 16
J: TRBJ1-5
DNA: TGTGCCAGCAGTGATACAGGGGCTTATAGCAATCAGCCCCAGCATTTT
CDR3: CASSDTGAYSNQPQHF

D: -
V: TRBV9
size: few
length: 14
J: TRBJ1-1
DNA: TGTGCCAGCAGCGTAGGTCAACACAACACTGAAGCTTTCTTT
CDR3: CASSVGQHNTEAFF

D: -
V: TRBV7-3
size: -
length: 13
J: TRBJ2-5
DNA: TGTGCCAGCAGCTTTCGCAACGGTGAGACCCAGTACTTC
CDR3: CASSFRNGETQYF

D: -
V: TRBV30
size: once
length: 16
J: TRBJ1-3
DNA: TGTGCCTGGAGTGCCCCCCCAAGCGTTTCAGAAAACACCATATATTTT
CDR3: CAWSAPPSVSENTIYF

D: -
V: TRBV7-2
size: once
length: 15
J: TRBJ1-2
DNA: TGTGCCAGCAGCTTAGGAGGGTACGCGGGCTATGGCTACACCTTC
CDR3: CASSLGGYAGYGYTF

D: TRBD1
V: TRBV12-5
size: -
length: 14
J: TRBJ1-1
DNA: TGTGCTAGTGGTAAACAGGGGGCTAACACTGAAGCTTTCTTT
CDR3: CASGKQGANTEAFF

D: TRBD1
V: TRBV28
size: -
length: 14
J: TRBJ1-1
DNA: TGTGCCAGCACCCCAGGACAGGGAGGCGCTGAAGCTTTCTTT
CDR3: CASTPGQGGAEAFF

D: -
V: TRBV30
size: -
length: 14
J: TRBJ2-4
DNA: TGTGCCTGGAGTGCCAACTCGGGCAAAAACATTCAGTACTTC
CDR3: CAWSANSGKNIQYF

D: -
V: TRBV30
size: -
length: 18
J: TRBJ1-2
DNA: TGTGCCTGGGACTTGGGCAGGGTAGCTTTATCGCCGGGCTATGGCTACACCTTC
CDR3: CAWDLGRVALSPGYGYTF

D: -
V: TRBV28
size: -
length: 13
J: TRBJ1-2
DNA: TGTGCCAGCAGTTCTCAGAACGGCTATGGCTACACCTTC
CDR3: CASSSQNGYGYTF

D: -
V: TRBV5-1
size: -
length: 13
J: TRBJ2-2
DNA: TGCGCCAGCAGCTTTCCAGAAAGCGGGGAGCTGTTTTTT
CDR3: CASSFPESGELFF

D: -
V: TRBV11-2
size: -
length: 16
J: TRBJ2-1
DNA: TGTGCCAGCAGCTCCCGGCTACTAGCTCGAAACAATGAGCAGTTCTTC
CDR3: CASSSRLLARNNEQFF

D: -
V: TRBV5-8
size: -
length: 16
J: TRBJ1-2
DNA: TGTGCCAGCAGCCCTGTGGGCACAACGCAGGATCGTGGCTACACCTTC
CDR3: CASSPVGTTQDRGYTF

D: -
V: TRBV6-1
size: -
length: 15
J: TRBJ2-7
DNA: TGTGCCAGCAGTGGTGGGGGGTCCGGGTCCTACGAGCAGTACTTC
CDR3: CASSGGGSGSYEQYF

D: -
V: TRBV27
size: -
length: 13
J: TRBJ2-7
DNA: TGTGCCAGCAGTTTGAGTAGCTACTACGAGCAGTACTTC
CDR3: CASSLSSYYEQYF

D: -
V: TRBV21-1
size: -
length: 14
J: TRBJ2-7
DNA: TGTGCCAGCAGCAATCGGAGGGCGTACTACGAGCAGTACTTC
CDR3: CASSNRRAYYEQYF

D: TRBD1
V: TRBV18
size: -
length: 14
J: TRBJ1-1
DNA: TGTGCCAGCTCACTGGACAGGGGGAACACTGAAGCTTTCTTT
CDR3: CASSLDRGNTEAFF

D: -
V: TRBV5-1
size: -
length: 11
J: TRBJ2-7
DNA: TGCGCCAGCAGCTTAGAACACGAGCAGTACTTC
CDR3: CASSLEHEQYF

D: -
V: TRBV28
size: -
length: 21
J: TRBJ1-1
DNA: TGTGCCAGCAGTTTTGAGGGGGTGGGTTTCAGGGGTATCCCCAAGAACACTGAAGCTTTCTTT
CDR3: CASSFEGVGFRGIPKNTEAFF

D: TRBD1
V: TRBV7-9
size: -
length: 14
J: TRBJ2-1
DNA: TGTGCCAGCAGCCTCCGACAGGGTCGTGATGAGCAGTTCTTC
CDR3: CASSLRQGRDEQFF

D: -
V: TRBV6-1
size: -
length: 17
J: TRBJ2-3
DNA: TGTGCCAGCAGTGAAGATAAGCGGTACTCTAGCACAGATACGCAGTATTTT
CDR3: CASSEDKRYSSTDTQYF

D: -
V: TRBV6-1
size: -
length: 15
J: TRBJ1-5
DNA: TGTGCCACCGCCTCCGGGACGGCCTACAATCAGCCCCAGCATTTT
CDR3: CATASGTAYNQPQHF

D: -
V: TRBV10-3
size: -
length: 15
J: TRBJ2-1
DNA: TGTGCCATCTCCCCGCCTAGTACCCCCTACAATGAGCAGTTCTTC
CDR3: CAISPPSTPYNEQFF

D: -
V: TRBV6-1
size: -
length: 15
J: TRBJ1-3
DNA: TGTGCCAGCAGTGAATTTCTGGATACCGGAAACACCATATATTTT
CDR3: CASSEFLDTGNTIYF

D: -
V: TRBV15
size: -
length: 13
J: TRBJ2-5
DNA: TGTGCCACCAGCAGAGGGGGCCGGGAGACCCAGTACTTC
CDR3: CATSRGGRETQYF

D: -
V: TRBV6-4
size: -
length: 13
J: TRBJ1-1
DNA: TGTGCCAGCAGGAGGACAGTGAACACTGAAGCTTTCTTT
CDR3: CASRRTVNTEAFF

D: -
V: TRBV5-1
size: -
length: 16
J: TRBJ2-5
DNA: TGCGCCAGCAGCTTGGGAATCAAGGGGGGGCAAGAGACCCAGTACTTC
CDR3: CASSLGIKGGQETQYF

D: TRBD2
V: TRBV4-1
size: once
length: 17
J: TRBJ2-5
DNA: TGCGCCAGCAGCCAAGATTTGGTAGCGGGGGGCGGAGAGACCCAGTACTTC
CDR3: CASSQDLVAGGGETQYF

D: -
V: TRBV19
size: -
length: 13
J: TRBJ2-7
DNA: TGTGCCAGTAGTGTCACAAGCTCCTACGAGCAGTACTTC
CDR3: CASSVTSSYEQYF

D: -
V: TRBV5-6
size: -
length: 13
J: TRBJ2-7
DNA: TGTGCCAGCAGCTCCGGGACGGTTTACGAGCAGTACTTC
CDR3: CASSSGTVYEQYF

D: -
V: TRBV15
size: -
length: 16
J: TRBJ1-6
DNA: TGTGCCACCAGCAGAGATCCCCCAGGGGCCGGGCCACCCCTCCACTTT
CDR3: CATSRDPPGAGPPLHF

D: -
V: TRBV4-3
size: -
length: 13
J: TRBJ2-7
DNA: TGCGCCAGCAGCCAAGAGATCCGCTACGAGCAGTACTTC
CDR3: CASSQEIRYEQYF

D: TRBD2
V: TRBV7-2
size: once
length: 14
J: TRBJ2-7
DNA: TGTGCCAGCAGCTTCGGCGGGAGGAGCTACGAGCAGTACTTC
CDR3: CASSFGGRSYEQYF

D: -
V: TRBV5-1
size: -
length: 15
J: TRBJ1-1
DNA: TGCGCCAGCAGCTTGGGAGGTTCATCGATCACTGAAGCTTTCTTT
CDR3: CASSLGGSSITEAFF

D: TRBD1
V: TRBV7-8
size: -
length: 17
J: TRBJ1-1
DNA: TGTGCCAGCAGCTTAGCAGGGGGCAGGGTGGGAAACACTGAAGCTTTCTTT
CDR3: CASSLAGGRVGNTEAFF